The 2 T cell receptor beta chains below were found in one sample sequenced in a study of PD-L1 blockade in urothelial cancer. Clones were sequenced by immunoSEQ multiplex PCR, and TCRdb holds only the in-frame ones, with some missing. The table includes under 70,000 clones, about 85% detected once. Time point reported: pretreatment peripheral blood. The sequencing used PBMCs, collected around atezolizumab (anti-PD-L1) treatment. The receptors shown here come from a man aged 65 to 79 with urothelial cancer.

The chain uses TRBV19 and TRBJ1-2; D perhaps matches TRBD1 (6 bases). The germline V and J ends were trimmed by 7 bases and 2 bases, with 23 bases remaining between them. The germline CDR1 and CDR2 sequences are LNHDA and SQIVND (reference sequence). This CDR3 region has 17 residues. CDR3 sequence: CASKPSQGTSTNYGYTF. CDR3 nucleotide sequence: TGTGCCAGTAAACCATCCCAGGGGACCAGTACCAACTATGGCTACACCTTC.

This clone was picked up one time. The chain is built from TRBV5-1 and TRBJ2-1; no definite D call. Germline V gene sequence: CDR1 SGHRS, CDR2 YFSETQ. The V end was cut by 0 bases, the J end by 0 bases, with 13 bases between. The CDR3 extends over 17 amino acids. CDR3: CASSLAGSAASYNEQFF. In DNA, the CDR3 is TGCGCCAGCAGCTTGGCCGGCAGCGCAGCCTCCTACAATGAGCAGTTCTTC.